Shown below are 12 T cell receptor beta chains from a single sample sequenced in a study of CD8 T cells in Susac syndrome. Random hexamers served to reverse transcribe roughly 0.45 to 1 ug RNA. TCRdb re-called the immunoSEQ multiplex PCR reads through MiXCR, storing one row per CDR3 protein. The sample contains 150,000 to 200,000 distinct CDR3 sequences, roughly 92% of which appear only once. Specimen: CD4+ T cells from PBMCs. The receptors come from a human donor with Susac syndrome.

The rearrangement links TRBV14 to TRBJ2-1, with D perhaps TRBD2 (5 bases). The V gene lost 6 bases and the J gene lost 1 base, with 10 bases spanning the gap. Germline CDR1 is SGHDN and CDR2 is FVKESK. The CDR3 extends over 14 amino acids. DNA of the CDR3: TGTGCCAGCAGACTCTCGGGGTCCTACAATGAGCAGTTCTTC. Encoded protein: CASRLSGSYNEQFF.

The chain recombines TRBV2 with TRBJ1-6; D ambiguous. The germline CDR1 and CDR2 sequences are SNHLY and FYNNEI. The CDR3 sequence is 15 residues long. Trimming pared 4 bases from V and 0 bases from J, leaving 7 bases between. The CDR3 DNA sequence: TGTGCCAGCAGTGGGAGGAGCTCCTATAATTCACCCCTCCACTTT. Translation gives CASSGRSSYNSPLHF.

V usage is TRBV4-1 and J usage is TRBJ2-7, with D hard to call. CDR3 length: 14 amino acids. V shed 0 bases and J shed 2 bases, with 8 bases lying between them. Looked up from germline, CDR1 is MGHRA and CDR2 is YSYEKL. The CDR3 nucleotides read TGCGCCAGCAGCCAAGAGACCGGAGCCTACGAGCAGTACTTC. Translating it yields CASSQETGAYEQYF.

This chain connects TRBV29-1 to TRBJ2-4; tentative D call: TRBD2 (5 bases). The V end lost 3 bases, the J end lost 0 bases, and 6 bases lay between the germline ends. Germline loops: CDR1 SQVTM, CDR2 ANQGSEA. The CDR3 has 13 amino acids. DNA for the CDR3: TGCAGCGTTGAGGACTTAGCCAAAAACATTCAGTACTTC. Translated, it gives CSVEDLAKNIQYF.

CDR3 DNA: TGCGCCAGCAGCGGTCGGACAGACTCTGGGGCCAACGTCCTGACTTTC. It specifies CASSGRTDSGANVLTF. V is TRBV5-1 and J is TRBJ2-6, with D possibly matching TRBD1 (6 bases). V was trimmed by 4 bases and J by 0 bases, leaving 11 bases between them. The CDR3 runs 16 residues. Looked up from germline, CDR1 is SGHRS and CDR2 is YFSETQ.

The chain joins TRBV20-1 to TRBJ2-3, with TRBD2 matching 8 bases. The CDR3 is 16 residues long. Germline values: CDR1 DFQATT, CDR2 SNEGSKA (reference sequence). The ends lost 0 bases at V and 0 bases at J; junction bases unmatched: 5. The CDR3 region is CSAREAAGDSTDTQYF. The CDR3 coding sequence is TGCAGTGCTAGAGAGGCAGCGGGGGACAGCACAGATACGCAGTATTTT.

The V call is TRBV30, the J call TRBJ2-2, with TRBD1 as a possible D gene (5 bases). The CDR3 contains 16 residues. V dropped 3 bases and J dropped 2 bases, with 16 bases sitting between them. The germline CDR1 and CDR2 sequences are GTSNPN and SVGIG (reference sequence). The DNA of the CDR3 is TGTGCCTGGAGAACAGGTCCCAATTTAAACACCGGGGAGCTGTTTTTT. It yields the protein CAWRTGPNLNTGELFF.

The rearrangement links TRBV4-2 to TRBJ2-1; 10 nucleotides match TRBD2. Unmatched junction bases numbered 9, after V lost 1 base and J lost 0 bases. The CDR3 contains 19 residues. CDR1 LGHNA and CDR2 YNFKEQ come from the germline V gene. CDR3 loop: CASSQGASGGPSSYNEQFF. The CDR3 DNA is TGTGCCAGCAGCCAAGGGGCTAGCGGGGGCCCGAGCTCCTACAATGAGCAGTTCTTC.

The CDR3 nucleotides are TGTGCCAGCAGCCAAGATCGGCGGACAGGGTTAGAGACCCAGTACTTC. As protein: CASSQDRRTGLETQYF. V usage is TRBV14 and J usage is TRBJ2-5; 8 bases are a match to TRBD1. V lost 0 bases and J lost 4; bases outside the gene matches: 7. The CDR3 consists of 16 residues. Germline V gene lookup returns CDR1 SGHDN and CDR2 FVKESK. Full variable domain (outside the CDR3, taken from reference TRBV14 and TRBJ2-5): EAGVTQFPSHSVIEKGQTVTLRCDPISGHDNLYWYRRVMGKEIKFLLHFVKESKQDESGMPNNRFLAERTGGTYSTLKVQPAELEDSGVYFCASSQDRRTGLETQYFGPGTRLLVL.

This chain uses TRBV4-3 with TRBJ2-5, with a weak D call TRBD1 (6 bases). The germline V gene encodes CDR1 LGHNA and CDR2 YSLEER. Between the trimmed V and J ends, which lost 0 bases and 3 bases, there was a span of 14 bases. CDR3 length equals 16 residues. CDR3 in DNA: TGCGCCAGCAGCCAAGATGCCGCGACAGGCAAAGAGACCCAGTACTTC. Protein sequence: CASSQDAATGKETQYF.

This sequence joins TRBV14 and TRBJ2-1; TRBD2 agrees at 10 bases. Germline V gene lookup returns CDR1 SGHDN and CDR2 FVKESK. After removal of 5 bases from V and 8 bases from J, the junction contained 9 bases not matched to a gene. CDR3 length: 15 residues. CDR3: CASSRGASGGHEQFF. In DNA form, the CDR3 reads TGTGCCAGCAGCAGGGGGGCTAGCGGGGGCCATGAGCAGTTCTTC. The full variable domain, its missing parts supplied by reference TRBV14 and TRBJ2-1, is EAGVTQFPSHSVIEKGQTVTLRCDPISGHDNLYWYRRVMGKEIKFLLHFVKESKQDESGMPNNRFLAERTGGTYSTLKVQPAELEDSGVYFCASSRGASGGHEQFFGPGTRLTVL.

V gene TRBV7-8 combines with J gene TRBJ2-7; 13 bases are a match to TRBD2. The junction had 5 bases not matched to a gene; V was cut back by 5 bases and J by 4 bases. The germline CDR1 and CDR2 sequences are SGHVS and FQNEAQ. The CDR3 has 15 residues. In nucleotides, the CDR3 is TGTGCCAGCAGCCGCGGGACTAGCGGGGCATACGAGCAGTACTTC. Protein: CASSRGTSGAYEQYF.